The 12 T cell receptor beta chains below were found in one sample sequenced in a study of T cells in Graves' hyperthyroidism and ophthalmopathy. RNA transcripts gave rise to amplified TCR beta CDR3 regions. HTBI primers were the set used in a first-round RT-PCR of the TCR CDR3. TCRdb re-analysed the multiplex PCR reads in MiXCR, keeping a single row per CDR3 protein. The sample lists fewer than 850,000 distinct CDR3 sequences, 17% occurring once. Sequencing was done on a sample of blood. Every receptor here comes from a man in his fifties or sixties with Graves' hyperthyroidism.

This clonotype occurred many times. V is TRBV5-5 and J is TRBJ1-2; D gene unclear. This CDR3 region has 13 residues. Trimming pared 6 bases from V and 4 bases from J, leaving 13 bases between. Germline loops: CDR1 SGHKS, CDR2 YYEKEE (reference sequence). This CDR3 is CASNVGGSYGYTF. The CDR3 bases are TGTGCCAGCAACGTAGGAGGTAGCTATGGCTACACCTTC.

This clonotype turned up a few times. V and J are TRBV11-3 and TRBJ2-1; 12 nucleotides line up with TRBD2. Germline CDR1 and CDR2: SGHNT and YENEEA. The trim removed 5 bases at V and 4 bases at J, leaving 12 bases unmatched. The CDR3 totals 18 residues. The CDR3 region is CASSQRGLAGESYNEQFF. In nucleotides, the CDR3 is TGTGCCAGCAGCCAAAGGGGACTAGCGGGTGAATCTTACAATGAGCAGTTCTTC.

The table lists this clonotype with many counts. The CDR3 nucleotides read TGTGCCAGCAGTTACGAGGCAGGGGCCAATGAGCAGTTCTTC. It encodes CASSYEAGANEQFF. This chain connects TRBV6-2 or TRBV6-3 to TRBJ2-1; D possibly corresponds to TRBD1 (6 bases). Germline CDR1 reads MNHEY; CDR2 reads SVGEGT. V was shortened by 2 bases and J by 6 bases, with 11 bases between the two germline ends. The CDR3 consists of 14 residues.

This clonotype was observed a handful of times. This chain uses TRBV28 with TRBJ1-1; D gene ambiguous. The CDR3 sequence is 11 residues long. Trimming cost V 4 bases and J 7 bases, with 7 bases left between them. From germline, CDR1 is MDHEN and CDR2 SYDVKM. The CDR3 spells CASSWGFEAFF. CDR3 DNA: TGTGCCAGCAGTTGGGGATTTGAAGCTTTCTTT.

The chain links TRBV28 to TRBJ2-1; D unclear. Germline V gene data show CDR1 as MDHEN and CDR2 as SYDVKM. V lost 2 bases and J 0 bases, leaving 11 bases between the germline ends. CDR3 length: 16 residues. The CDR3 nucleotides read TGTGCCAGCAGTTTACCGCTTTACCGCTCCTACAATGAGCAGTTCTTC. Translating it yields CASSLPLYRSYNEQFF. Variable domain in full (rest from reference TRBV28 and TRBJ2-1): DVKVTQSSRYLVKRTGEKVFLECVQDMDHENMFWYRQDPGLGLRLIYFSYDVKMKEKGDIPEGYSVSREKKERFSLILESASTNQTSMYLCASSLPLYRSYNEQFFGPGTRLTVL.

J is TRBJ1-4 and V is TRBV19, with 10 bases that match TRBD1. There are 15 residues in the CDR3. V lost 8 bases to trimming and J lost 6 bases; unmatched junction nucleotides: 9. Germline V gene sequence: CDR1 LNHDA, CDR2 SQIVND (reference sequence). In nucleotides, the CDR3 is TGTGCCAGTTCAATCACCGGGACAGGGGATGAAAAACTGTTTTTT. The encoded protein is CASSITGTGDEKLFF.

This clonotype was seen more than once but under ten times. V is TRBV15 and J is TRBJ1-1; weak D call: TRBD1 (5 bases). Germline CDR1 and CDR2: LNHNV and YYDKDF (reference sequence). The CDR3 consists of 15 residues. V lost 2 bases and J lost 11, with 21 bases in between. The CDR3 loop reads CATSRHTGPALGAFF. In DNA form, the CDR3 reads TGTGCCACCAGCAGACATACGGGGCCAGCCCTTGGGGCTTTCTTT.

CDR3 sequence reads: CASSEASQEAFF. The DNA of the CDR3 is TGTGCCAGCAGTGAAGCGTCCCAGGAAGCTTTCTTT. The chain uses TRBV2 and TRBJ1-1; D ambiguous. Germline V gene data show CDR1 as SNHLY and CDR2 as FYNNEI. The CDR3 runs 12 residues. Trimming removed 0 bases from V and 8 bases from J, with 7 bases in between.

This clonotype was found a few times. The rearrangement joins TRBV19 to TRBJ2-1, with 9 nucleotides matching TRBD2. The CDR3 totals 16 residues. Per germline, CDR1 LNHDA and CDR2 SQIVND (reference sequence). With V trimmed by 3 bases and J by 6 bases, 9 bases remained unmatched. For the CDR3, the DNA is TGTGCCAGTAGTATCAGGTCAGCGGGAGGCTTCAATGAGCAGTTCTTC. The encoded protein is CASSIRSAGGFNEQFF.

The chain has TRBV20-1 and TRBJ2-2; TRBD2 might be the D (5 bases). With 7 bases removed from V and 0 bases from J, the gap between germline ends came to 9 bases. The CDR3 totals 13 residues. Germline CDR1 reads DFQATT; CDR2 reads SNEGSKA (reference sequence). CDR3 sequence reads: CSGENPNTGELFF. CDR3 DNA sequence: TGCAGTGGGGAGAACCCGAACACCGGGGAGCTGTTTTTT.

This clonotype was observed at least ten times. The rearrangement uses TRBV27 and TRBJ2-5; 7 bases agree with TRBD2. Germline V gene sequence: CDR1 MNHEY, CDR2 SMNVEV (reference sequence). V was clipped by 0 bases and J by 7 bases; unmatched bases: 8. This CDR3 is 15 amino acids long. The CDR3 DNA is TGTGCCAGCAGTTTATCAGGCGGGAGTGGCGGGACCCAGTACTTC. Its translation is CASSLSGGSGGTQYF.

The J gene is TRBJ1-5, the V gene TRBV20-1; D may be TRBD1 (5 bases). CDR1 DFQATT and CDR2 SNEGSKA come from the germline V gene (reference sequence). This CDR3 has 16 amino acids. V was clipped by 6 bases and J by 0 bases, with 18 bases between them. As DNA, the CDR3 is TGCAGTGCGCTTCCCAGGGAATCCTATAGCAATCAGCCCCAGCATTTT. This translates into CSALPRESYSNQPQHF.